This entry lists 9 T cell receptor beta chains sequenced from one sample in a study of T cells in localized non-small cell lung cancer. The method was immunoSEQ multiplex PCR; TCRdb's version includes in-frame clones alone and lacks a portion of them. The repertoire holds tens of thousands of clones, with approximately 92% as singletons. Sample: peripheral blood, taken before any cancer treatment. The receptors stem from a female donor aged 60 or older with stage I lung adenocarcinoma.

V and J are TRBV10-2 and TRBJ1-5; tentative D call: TRBD1 (5 bases). The length of the CDR3 is 15 residues. Trimming pared 6 bases from V and 2 bases from J, leaving 14 bases between. Germline values: CDR1 WSHSY, CDR2 SAAADI. CDR3 amino acids: CASSKGPGGNQPQHF. The CDR3 DNA is TGCGCCAGCAGCAAAGGGCCGGGGGGCAATCAGCCCCAGCATTTT.

This chain connects TRBV7-2 to TRBJ1-3; 8 positions agree with TRBD1. This CDR3 spans 14 amino acids. Germline V lookup: CDR1 SGHTA, CDR2 FQGNSA. V was clipped by 1 base and J by 4 bases; unmatched bases: 0. The CDR3 nucleotides are TGTGCCAGCAGCTTAGGGGACAGGGGAAACACCATATATTTT. This gives the protein CASSLGDRGNTIYF.

The chain combines TRBV7-8 with TRBJ1-1; no reliable D call. This CDR3 region has 15 residues. The V gene's germline CDR1 is SGHVS and CDR2 FQNEAQ. The V end was cut by 5 bases, the J end by 3 bases, with 16 bases between. Here the CDR3 DNA reads TGTGCCAGCAGCCAACGGGTGGAAATTTACACTGAAGCTTTCTTT. Translation: CASSQRVEIYTEAFF.

V usage is TRBV6-4 and J usage is TRBJ2-7; D ambiguous. This CDR3 contains 13 residues. Trimming cost V 6 bases and J 2 bases, with 11 bases left between them. Germline CDR1 is MRHNA and CDR2 is SNTAGT. CDR3 in DNA: TGTGCCAGCAGCGGACGACGCACCTACGAGCAGTACTTC. Translating it yields CASSGRRTYEQYF.

The table lists this clone with a count of one. The J gene is TRBJ2-7, the V gene TRBV6-1; no definite D call. With 7 bases removed from V and 4 bases from J, the gap between germline ends came to 11 bases. CDR3 length equals 12 residues. Germline assignment: CDR1 MNHNS and CDR2 SASEGT. The CDR3 spells CASTLPTYEQYF. CDR3 DNA: TGTGCCAGCACCCTACCAACTTACGAGCAGTACTTC.

This sequence joins TRBV10-1 and TRBJ2-1, with 7 bases lining up with TRBD1. The CDR3 totals 13 residues. Trimming at V came to 6 bases and at J to 12 bases, leaving 11 bases not matched to a gene. From germline, CDR1 is WNHNN and CDR2 SYGVQD (reference sequence). CDR3 DNA: TGCGCCAGCAGCGGGACAGAAACAATGATGCAGTTCTTC. Translating it yields CASSGTETMMQFF.

The J gene is TRBJ1-6, the V gene TRBV7-3; possibly TRBD1 for D (6 bases). Per the germline V gene, CDR1 is SGHTA and CDR2 is FQGTGA. The V end was cut by 4 bases, the J end by 9 bases, with 19 bases between. The CDR3 is 16 residues long. Here the CDR3 reads CASSSLGAQAGSPLHF. The CDR3 nucleotides are TGTGCCAGCAGCTCCTTGGGGGCCCAAGCGGGTTCACCCCTCCACTTT.

Only one count was recorded for this clone. V gene TRBV28 combines with J gene TRBJ1-1, with a possible D match to TRBD1 (5 bases). Germline lookup yields CDR1 MDHEN and CDR2 SYDVKM. With 6 bases removed from V and 4 bases from J, the gap between germline ends came to 18 bases. The length of the CDR3 is 15 residues. The CDR3, as DNA: TGTGCCAGCAGGTTACCGGGATCTCAGGGCACTGAAGCTTTCTTT. It yields the protein CASRLPGSQGTEAFF.

The V call is TRBV7-2, the J call TRBJ2-5, with D hard to call. There are 14 residues in the CDR3. Germline CDR1 and CDR2: SGHTA and FQGNSA. The V end lost 5 bases, the J end lost 2 bases, and 12 bases lay between the germline ends. The CDR3 protein is CASSVDWNQETQYF. Written as DNA, the CDR3 is TGTGCCAGCAGCGTCGACTGGAATCAAGAGACCCAGTACTTC.